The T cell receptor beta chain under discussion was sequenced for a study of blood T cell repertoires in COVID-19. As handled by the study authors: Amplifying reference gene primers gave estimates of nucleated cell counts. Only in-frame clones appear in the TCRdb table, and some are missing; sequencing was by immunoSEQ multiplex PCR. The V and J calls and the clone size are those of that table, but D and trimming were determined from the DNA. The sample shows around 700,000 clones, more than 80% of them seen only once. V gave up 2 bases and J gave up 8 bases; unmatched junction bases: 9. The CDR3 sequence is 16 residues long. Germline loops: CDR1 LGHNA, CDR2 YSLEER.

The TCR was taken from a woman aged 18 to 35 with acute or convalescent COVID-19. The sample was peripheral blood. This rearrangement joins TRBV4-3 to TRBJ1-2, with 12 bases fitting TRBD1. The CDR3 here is CASSQPPGQGAEGYTF. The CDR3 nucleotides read TGCGCCAGCAGCCAACCCCCGGGACAGGGGGCGGAAGGCTACACCTTC.